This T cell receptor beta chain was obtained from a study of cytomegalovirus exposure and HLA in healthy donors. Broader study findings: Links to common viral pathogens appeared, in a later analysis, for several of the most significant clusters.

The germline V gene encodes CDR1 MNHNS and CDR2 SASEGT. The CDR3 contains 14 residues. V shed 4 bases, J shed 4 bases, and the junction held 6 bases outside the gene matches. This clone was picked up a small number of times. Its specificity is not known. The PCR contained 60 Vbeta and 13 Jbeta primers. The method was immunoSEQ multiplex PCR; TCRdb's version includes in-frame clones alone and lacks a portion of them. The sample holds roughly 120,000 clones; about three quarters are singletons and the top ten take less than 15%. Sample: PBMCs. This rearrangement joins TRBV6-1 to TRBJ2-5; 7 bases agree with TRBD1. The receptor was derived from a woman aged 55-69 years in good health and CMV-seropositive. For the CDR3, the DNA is TGTGCCAGCAGTGGACGGACAGGCGTAGAGACCCAGTACTTC. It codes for CASSGRTGVETQYF.